Following are 31 T cell receptor beta chains from one sample sequenced in a study of T cells in Graves' hyperthyroidism and ophthalmopathy. TCR beta CDR3 regions were amplified from RNA transcripts. TCR CDR3 underwent first-round RT-PCR with the HTBI primer set. From the multiplex PCR reads, TCRdb called clonotypes with MiXCR, one entry per CDR3 protein. This table holds approximately 400,000 distinct CDR3 sequences, approximately 15% found once. The sample taken for sequencing was blood. The receptor set was obtained from a man aged 25-40 years with Graves' hyperthyroidism that later progressed to Graves' ophthalmopathy.

This clonotype appeared many times. The chain joins TRBV3-1 to TRBJ2-7, with 10 nucleotides matching TRBD2. J gave up 4 bases and V 1 base, and 4 bases lay outside the gene matches. The CDR3 consists of 15 residues. In germline, CDR1 is LGHDT, CDR2 YNNKEL (reference sequence). The CDR3 loop is CASSQALAGVYEQYF. Written as DNA, the CDR3 is TGTGCCAGCAGCCAAGCTCTAGCGGGGGTGTACGAGCAGTACTTC.

This clonotype was observed many times. J is TRBJ2-7 and V is TRBV7-9; 7 nucleotides align to TRBD1. The length of the CDR3 is 17 residues. CDR1 and CDR2 from the germline V gene are SEHNR and FQNEAQ (reference sequence). Germline trimming cut 5 bases from V and 0 bases from J; bases unmatched to any gene: 13. The CDR3 DNA is TGTGCCAGCAGCCCGCCCCGGGACAGCCCAAACTCCTACGAGCAGTACTTC. This sequence encodes CASSPPRDSPNSYEQYF.

Written as DNA, the CDR3 is TGTGCCAGCACCGGAGTGGGACTAGCTTCAGATACGCAGTATTTT. It encodes CASTGVGLASDTQYF. The chain joins TRBV3-1 to TRBJ2-3; 9 nucleotides align to TRBD2. V dropped 7 bases and J dropped 4; count of bases not matched to a gene: 9. This CDR3 region has 15 residues. The germline gives CDR1 LGHDT, CDR2 YNNKEL (reference sequence).

The gene calls are TRBV27 and TRBJ2-7; TRBD1 matches at 7 bases. The CDR3 contains 17 residues. V trimming: 6 bases; J trimming: 4 bases; junction bases outside the gene matches: 18. Germline CDR1 reads MNHEY; CDR2 reads SMNVEV (reference sequence). DNA for the CDR3: TGTGCCAGCAGCCCTGGGACGCCCAGGGGGTTTAGTTACGAGCAGTACTTC. Protein product: CASSPGTPRGFSYEQYF.

This clonotype was seen repeatedly, ten times or more. This rearrangement joins TRBV6-2 or TRBV6-3 to TRBJ1-5; D not certain. The CDR3 is 13 amino acids. CDR1 is MNHEY and CDR2 is SVGEGT in the germline V gene. V shed 6 bases and J shed 9 bases, with 15 bases lying between them. The CDR3 loop reads CASRFTSEGPQHF. The CDR3 DNA reads as TGTGCCAGCAGATTTACCTCCGAGGGGCCCCAGCATTTT.

A word on this clonotype: A much larger clone is a single base away; this may be a read error. The rearrangement joins TRBV7-2 to TRBJ2-1; D gene ambiguous. The CDR3 sequence is 13 residues long. The germline gives CDR1 SGHTA, CDR2 FQGNSA. The DNA of the CDR3 is TGTGCCAGCAGCGGCAACCGATACAATGAGCAGCTCTTC. Its protein is CASSGNRYNEQLF.

At least ten counts were recorded for this clonotype. The V gene is TRBV11-2, the J gene TRBJ2-5; D call uncertain. Germline CDR1 and CDR2: SGHAT and FQNNGV. The V end was cut by 1 base, the J end by 0 bases, with 9 bases between. The CDR3 is made up of 15 amino acids. The CDR3 sequence: CASSLGATYQETQYF. The CDR3 region has the DNA TGTGCCAGCAGCTTAGGTGCGACGTACCAAGAGACCCAGTACTTC.

The gene calls are TRBV19 and TRBJ1-2, with D tentatively TRBD1 (5 bases). The germline CDR1 and CDR2 sequences are LNHDA and SQIVND (reference sequence). The CDR3 has 15 amino acids. Deletions cut 7 bases from V and 4 bases from J, with 19 bases between. In DNA, the CDR3 is TGTGCCAGTACCCCATCGCGGGGGAGGGCCTATGGCTACACCTTC. Translation: CASTPSRGRAYGYTF.

As for this clonotype: Given a much more abundant clone one base away, this may be a read error. This rearrangement joins TRBV11-2 to TRBJ2-1; 11 bases line up with TRBD2. V lost 4 bases and J lost 0; bases outside the gene matches: 5. Germline CDR1 is SGHAT and CDR2 is FQNNGV. This CDR3 is built from 17 residues. CDR3: CASSSRLAGPSYNEQFF. The CDR3 DNA follows: TGTGCCAGCAGCTCCCGACTAGCGGGGCCCTCCTACAATGAGCAGTTCTTC.

This clonotype has more than one count but fewer than ten. The chain carries TRBV5-5 and TRBJ2-1, with D perhaps given as TRBD1 or TRBD2 (6 bases each). Trimming took 1 base from V and 7 from J, leaving 21 bases between them. The CDR3 is 17 amino acids. Looked up from germline, CDR1 is SGHKS and CDR2 is YYEKEE (reference sequence). As DNA, the CDR3 is TGTGCCAGCAGCTTGTTTATGGGGGGCATCATGAGGAATGAGCAGTTCTTC. Residues: CASSLFMGGIMRNEQFF.

Many counts were recorded for this clonotype. The V gene is TRBV29-1, the J gene TRBJ1-6; D is unresolved. CDR3 size: 12 residues. The V end lost 1 base, the J end lost 9 bases, and 7 bases lay between the germline ends. CDR1 SQVTM and CDR2 ANQGSEA come from the germline V gene. The CDR3 loop is CSVEGASSPLHF. In DNA, the CDR3 is TGCAGCGTTGAAGGGGCTAGTTCACCCCTCCACTTT. Together with reference TRBV29-1 and TRBJ1-6, the CDR3 gives the full variable domain: SAVISQKPSRDICQRGTSLTIQCQVDSQVTMMFWYRQQPGQSLTLIATANQGSEATYESGFVIDKFPISRPNLTFSTLTVSNMSPEDSSIYLCSVEGASSPLHFGNGTRLTVT.

This clonotype was found many times. The chain combines TRBV20-1 with TRBJ1-1, with D unresolved. The V and J ends lost 3 bases and 0 bases respectively, with 14 bases between them. The CDR3 spans 15 residues. Per the germline V gene, CDR1 is DFQATT and CDR2 is SNEGSKA (reference sequence). The CDR3 loop reads CSASPPTGVNTEAFF. CDR3 DNA sequence: TGCAGTGCTAGCCCACCCACCGGGGTGAACACTGAAGCTTTCTTT.

For this clonotype: One end of the junction is discordant with germline, which a read error may explain. This chain connects TRBV27 to TRBJ2-1; the match to TRBD2 covers 13 bases. The CDR3 has 16 residues. Germline V lookup: CDR1 MNHEY, CDR2 SMNVEV (reference sequence). CDR3: CASSLTSGGYYDEQFF. The CDR3 nucleotides are TGTGCCAGCAGTTTGACTAGCGGGGGGTACTACGATGAGCAGTTCTTC.

This clonotype was observed a few times. The rearrangement joins TRBV6-1 to TRBJ1-1; the D gene is possibly TRBD1 (5 bases). Trimming removed 1 base from V and 3 bases from J, with 6 bases in between. From germline, CDR1 is MNHNS and CDR2 SASEGT. The CDR3 is made up of 13 amino acids. CDR3 sequence reads: CASSEEQDTEAFF. In DNA form, the CDR3 reads TGTGCCAGCAGTGAAGAACAGGACACTGAAGCTTTCTTT.

The V and J genes are TRBV2 and TRBJ1-1; TRBD1 is a possible D gene (6 bases). Trimming cost V 7 bases and J 2 bases, with 11 bases left between them. The CDR3 totals 13 residues. From germline, CDR1 is SNHLY and CDR2 FYNNEI. CDR3 nucleotide sequence: TGTGCCAGCACACAGGGTTTAAACACTGAAGCTTTCTTT. This translates into CASTQGLNTEAFF.

DNA for the CDR3: TGTGCCAGCAGTTTAAGGACAGTCCAAGAGACCCAGTACTTC. Its translation is CASSLRTVQETQYF. This chain links TRBV12-3 or TRBV12-4 with TRBJ2-5, with a tentative D call TRBD1 (6 bases). The V and J ends lost 2 bases and 1 base respectively, with 8 bases between them. CDR3 size: 14 residues.

This clonotype was seen a few times. This chain uses TRBV9 with TRBJ1-2; 7 bases line up with TRBD1. The V and J ends lost 1 base and 5 bases, in that order; junction bases with no gene match: 8. The CDR3 is 15 amino acids. CDR1 is SGDLS, CDR2 YYNGEE, per germline. The CDR3 nucleotides are TGTGCCAGCAGCGTATCCCTGACAGGGCTTTATGGCTACACCTTC. Translated, it gives CASSVSLTGLYGYTF.

This clonotype has only a few counts. A read error is possible here, since a much larger clone lies one base away. This chain connects TRBV6-1 to TRBJ1-1; D is possibly TRBD1 (6 bases). The CDR3 is 14 residues long. V lost 6 bases to trimming and J lost 5 bases, with 16 bases between them. CDR1 and CDR2 from the germline V gene are MNHNS and SASEGT. In DNA form, the CDR3 reads TGTGCCAGCAGGGCGAGGACAGTAAATACTGAAGCTTTCTTT. Its translation is CASRARTVNTEAFF.

This clonotype appeared a few times. This sequence joins TRBV30 and TRBJ1-5, with TRBD1 as a possible D gene (5 bases). Trimming removed 0 bases at V and 3 bases at J, with 9 bases between. This CDR3 has 14 amino acids. Germline CDR1 GTSNPN, CDR2 SVGIG (reference sequence). CDR3 sequence: CAWSVPRDNQPQHF. DNA for the CDR3: TGTGCCTGGAGTGTCCCCAGGGACAATCAGCCCCAGCATTTT.

The V gene is TRBV4-1, the J gene TRBJ2-1, with D possibly TRBD2 on 5 matching bases. From germline, CDR1 is MGHRA and CDR2 YSYEKL. V was shortened by 0 bases and J by 2 bases, with 14 bases between the two germline ends. This CDR3 is 17 amino acids long. The CDR3 DNA follows: TGCGCCAGCAGCCAAGAACCAGGACTTTCCGCCTACAATGAGCAGTTCTTC. Its translation is CASSQEPGLSAYNEQFF.

The V call is TRBV6-1, the J call TRBJ2-5, with 7 bases aligning to TRBD2. The J segment lost 0 bases and the V segment lost 7 bases, leaving 5 bases of the junction unmatched. The CDR3 totals 14 residues. Germline V gene data show CDR1 as MNHNS and CDR2 as SASEGT. The CDR3 protein is CASKKRGYQETQYF. In DNA, the CDR3 is TGTGCCAGCAAGAAGCGGGGCTACCAAGAGACCCAGTACTTC.

This clonotype was detected ten times or more. The chain links TRBV3-1 to TRBJ2-3, with TRBD1 matching 10 bases. Losses at the gene ends were 4 bases for V and 3 bases for J; bases not matched to a gene: 4. The CDR3 has 15 residues. Germline values: CDR1 LGHDT, CDR2 YNNKEL (reference sequence). CDR3 residues: CASSRRTGGTDTQYF. The CDR3 nucleotides read TGTGCCAGCAGCCGCAGGACAGGGGGGACAGATACGCAGTATTTT.

This clonotype occurred a few times. V and J are TRBV6-2 or TRBV6-3 and TRBJ1-5; a possible D gene is TRBD1 (5 bases). Germline V gene data show CDR1 as MNHEY and CDR2 as SVGEGT. V dropped 10 bases and J dropped 8 bases, with 21 bases sitting between them. The length of the CDR3 is 14 residues. The CDR3 sequence is CAISLLGRWKPQHF. CDR3 in DNA: TGTGCCATTAGCCTTTTGGGACGGTGGAAGCCCCAGCATTTT.

This clonotype was detected many times. J is TRBJ2-7 and V is TRBV20-1; D ambiguous. V lost 3 bases and J 3 bases, leaving 9 bases between the germline ends. Germline V CDR1 and CDR2: DFQATT, SNEGSKA (reference sequence). The CDR3 is 12 residues long. This CDR3 reads CSASSDLYEQYF. The CDR3 DNA sequence: TGCAGTGCTAGTTCGGACCTCTACGAGCAGTACTTC.

This clonotype was found a few times. The V call is TRBV20-1, the J call TRBJ1-3; D call uncertain. V was cut by 1 base and J by 0 bases, with 10 bases left in between. CDR1 is DFQATT and CDR2 is SNEGSKA in the germline V gene (reference sequence). This CDR3 is built from 15 residues. DNA of the CDR3: TGCAGTGCTAGAGCCCCCGCGGACTCTGGAAACACCATATATTTT. Translation gives CSARAPADSGNTIYF.

The chain recombines TRBV6-1 with TRBJ2-3; 8 bases are shared with TRBD2. The CDR3 length is 15 residues. J gave up 5 bases and V 6 bases, and 10 bases lay outside the gene matches. The V gene's germline CDR1 is MNHNS and CDR2 SASEGT. CDR3 in DNA: TGTGCCAGCAGCAACTACGGGGGGGCGAAAGATACGCAGTATTTT. This encodes CASSNYGGAKDTQYF.

This clonotype was observed many times. This chain joins TRBV12-3 or TRBV12-4 and TRBJ1-2; maybe TRBD1 (6 bases). Between the trimmed V and J ends, which lost 4 bases and 8 bases, there was a span of 14 bases. The CDR3 contains 13 residues. CDR3 sequence reads: CASSSAQGGGYTF. DNA of the CDR3: TGTGCCAGCAGTTCCGCTCAAGGGGGAGGCTACACCTTC.

This clonotype was counted between two and nine times. V is TRBV6-1 and J is TRBJ2-5, with D perhaps matching TRBD2 (6 bases). Germline V gives CDR1 MNHNS, CDR2 SASEGT. With 6 bases removed from V and 2 bases from J, the gap between germline ends came to 13 bases. The CDR3 runs 14 residues. In DNA, the CDR3 is TGTGCCAGCAGATCTCTAGGGACTCAAGAGACCCAGTACTTC. Protein product: CASRSLGTQETQYF.

Concerning this clonotype itself: A much larger clone differs from this one at a single base, so this may be a read error. The chain links TRBV28 to TRBJ2-2, with 8 bases identical to TRBD1. Germline lookup yields CDR1 MDHEN and CDR2 SYDVKM. The CDR3 loop spans 15 amino acids. The CDR3 sequence: CVSNPDRVITGELFF. The CDR3 nucleotides read TGTGTCAGCAATCCGGACAGGGTCATTACCGGGGAGCTGTTTTTT.

Ten or more counts support this clonotype. V usage is TRBV28 and J usage is TRBJ1-1; possible D gene TRBD1, 6 bases. Trimming shortened V by 6 bases and J by 7 bases, and 9 bases separated the two germline ends. In germline, CDR1 is MDHEN, CDR2 SYDVKM. This CDR3 comprises 11 residues. Here the CDR3 reads CASSTGIEAFF. The CDR3 DNA is TGTGCCAGCAGCACAGGGATTGAAGCTTTCTTT. The full variable domain, completed using reference TRBV28 and TRBJ1-1, is DVKVTQSSRYLVKRTGEKVFLECVQDMDHENMFWYRQDPGLGLRLIYFSYDVKMKEKGDIPEGYSVSREKKERFSLILESASTNQTSMYLCASSTGIEAFFGQGTRLTVV.

The genes are TRBV7-9 and TRBJ2-2; 13 positions match TRBD2. From germline, CDR1 is SEHNR and CDR2 FQNEAQ (reference sequence). The CDR3 totals 19 residues. V was clipped by 2 bases and J by 1 base; unmatched bases: 7. CDR3 coding DNA: TGTGCCAGCAGCTTATGGGGACTAGCGGGGTCTAAGAACACCGGGGAGCTGTTTTTT. It encodes CASSLWGLAGSKNTGELFF.